This T cell receptor beta chain emerged from a study of cytomegalovirus exposure and HLA in healthy donors. Study overall: An early data release held 70 million to 90 million unique TCRs from HLA-typed donors.

PCR employed 60 Vbeta and 13 Jbeta primers. Sequencing used immunoSEQ multiplex PCR; TCRdb keeps in-frame clones, though not all of them. The sample lists approximately 50,000 clones; around three quarters were seen once. V was cut by 5 bases and J by 4 bases, with 23 bases left in between. Germline V gives CDR1 SGHVS, CDR2 FNYEAQ. There are 17 residues in the CDR3. This chain connects TRBV7-6 to TRBJ2-5; tentatively, D is TRBD2 (6 bases). The receptor's source is a man aged 30 to 45 in good health and CMV-seropositive. The sample consisted of PBMCs. DNA for the CDR3: TGTGCCAGCAGCCCAGGGTTGGGGGGAAACTTCGGAGAGACCCAGTACTTC. This translates into CASSPGLGGNFGETQYF.